This record looks at one TCR beta chain sequence and its context. The data belong to a study of cytomegalovirus exposure and HLA in healthy donors. Unmatched junction bases numbered 4, after V lost 4 bases and J lost 4 bases. Germline CDR1 is SGHDN and CDR2 is FVKESK. CDR3 length: 14 residues. PCR primers comprised 60 Vbeta and 13 Jbeta primers. Assay used: immunoSEQ multiplex PCR; TCRdb lists only in-frame clones, some missing. This sample yields 100,000 or so clones, of which around 84% are seen a single time; approximately 2.1% belongs to the top ten. The chain recombines TRBV14 with TRBJ2-7; 10 bases match TRBD1. The sequencing sample was made of PBMCs. This receptor was identified in a man aged 18 to 30 in good health and CMV-seronegative. DNA of the CDR3: TGTGCCAGCAGCCGACAGGGGGCAGGGTACGAGCAGTACTTC. Protein: CASSRQGAGYEQYF.